These 5 T cell receptor beta chains share one sample of origin, sequenced in a study of T cells after somatic rescue of genetic block. Repertoires were generated with immunoSEQ multiplex PCR, while TCRdb's copy carries only in-frame clones and drops some. The sample records tens of thousands of clones, approximately 91% being singletons. The sequenced sample was peripheral blood mononuclear cells (PBMCs). These receptors were taken from a man aged 25-40 years.

This clone was observed once. The J gene is TRBJ1-5, the V gene TRBV7-8; unclear D gene. The CDR3 consists of 12 residues. Germline V CDR1 and CDR2: SGHVS, FQNEAQ. The V end lost 5 bases, the J end lost 3 bases, and 5 bases lay between the germline ends. DNA of the CDR3: TGTGCCAGCAGCCTAGACAATCAGCCCCAGCATTTT. This encodes CASSLDNQPQHF. The full variable domain, with the rest looked up from reference TRBV7-8 and TRBJ1-5, is GAGVSQSPRYKVAKRGQDVALRCDPISGHVSLFWYQQALGQGPEFLTYFQNEAQLDKSGLPSDRFFAERPEGSVSTLKIQRTQQEDSAVYLCASSLDNQPQHFGDGTRLSIL.

This chain links TRBV30 with TRBJ2-7, with 12 bases lining up with TRBD2. The CDR3 has 16 amino acids. Trimming took 1 base from V and 5 from J; bases not matched to a gene: 9. Germline V gene data show CDR1 as GTSNPN and CDR2 as SVGIG (reference sequence). The CDR3 is CAWSGGLAGGIDEQYF. The CDR3 region has the DNA TGTGCCTGGAGTGGAGGGCTAGCGGGGGGGATCGACGAGCAGTACTTC. Full variable domain (missing parts from reference TRBV30 and TRBJ2-7): SQTIHQWPATLVQPVGSPLSLECTVEGTSNPNLYWYRQAAGRGLQLLFYSVGIGQISSEVPQNLSASRPQDRQFILSSKKLLLSDSGFYLCAWSGGLAGGIDEQYFGPGTRLTVT.

The V and J genes are TRBV6-1 and TRBJ1-6; D possibly corresponds to TRBD1 (6 bases). The CDR3 extends over 17 amino acids. Trimming took off 0 bases at V and 10 bases at J, with 19 bases between the two ends. Germline loops: CDR1 MNHNS, CDR2 SASEGT. The CDR3 is CASSEADWTGGESPLHF. The DNA for the CDR3 is TGTGCCAGCAGTGAAGCGGACTGGACCGGGGGCGAATCACCCCTCCACTTT.

In regard to this clone: This same CDR3 is encoded by further DNA sequences in the sample. The CDR3 bases are TGTGCCTGGAGTGTGACGAGGAACACTGAAGCTTTCTTT. Amino acid sequence: CAWSVTRNTEAFF. The chain couples TRBV30 to TRBJ1-1; D ambiguous. V lost 0 bases and J 1 base, leaving 6 bases between the germline ends. This CDR3 is built from 13 residues. Germline-derived CDR1 and CDR2 are GTSNPN and SVGIG (reference sequence).

The chain combines TRBV13 with TRBJ2-5, with no clear D. In germline, CDR1 is PRHDT, CDR2 FYEKMQ (reference sequence). The V end was cut by 5 bases, the J end by 5 bases, with 15 bases between. The CDR3 length is 14 residues. CDR3 nucleotide sequence: TGTGCCAGCAGCCCAAGGGCAGCTGGGGAGACCCAGTACTTC. It codes for CASSPRAAGETQYF. Looking up the rest from reference TRBV13 and TRBJ2-5 gives the full variable domain: AAGVIQSPRHLIKEKRETATLKCYPIPRHDTVYWYQQGPGQDPQFLISFYEKMQSDKGSIPDRFSAQQFSDYHSELNMSSLELGDSALYFCASSPRAAGETQYFGPGTRLLVL.